This T cell receptor (beta chain) derives from a study of blood T cell repertoires in COVID-19. V was pared by 8 bases and J by 4 bases, with 6 bases of the junction left unmatched. CDR3 size: 16 residues. Germline CDR1 is WNHNN and CDR2 is SYGVQD (reference sequence). The repertoire was sequenced with immunoSEQ multiplex PCR; TCRdb's copy has only in-frame clones and lacks some. The sample contains roughly 110,000 clones, about 89% of which appear only once. Only one count was recorded for this clone. The sequence came from a woman aged 25 to 45 with acute or convalescent COVID-19. The J gene is TRBJ2-3, the V gene TRBV10-1; 16 bases line up with TRBD2. The sequencing input was peripheral blood. Here the CDR3 DNA reads TGCGCCAGCTCGGGACTAGCGGGGGGGCGGCCAGATACGCAGTATTTT. Residues: CASSGLAGGRPDTQYF.